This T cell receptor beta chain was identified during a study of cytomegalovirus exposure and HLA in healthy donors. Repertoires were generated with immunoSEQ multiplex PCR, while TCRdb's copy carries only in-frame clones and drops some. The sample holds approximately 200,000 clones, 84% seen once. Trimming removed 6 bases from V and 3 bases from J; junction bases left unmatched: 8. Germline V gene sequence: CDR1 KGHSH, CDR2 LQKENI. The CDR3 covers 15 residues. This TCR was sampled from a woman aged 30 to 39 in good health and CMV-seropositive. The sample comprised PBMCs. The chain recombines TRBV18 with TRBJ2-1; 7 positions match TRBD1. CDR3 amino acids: CASSPGQLGYNEQFF. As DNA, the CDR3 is TGTGCCAGCTCCCCGGGACAGTTGGGCTACAATGAGCAGTTCTTC.